A single sample is the source of the 7 T cell receptor beta chains below, sequenced in a study of early T cells in non-severe SARS-CoV-2 infection. From the 5' RACE reads, TCRdb called clonotypes with MiXCR, one entry per CDR3 protein. Counted here are 30,000 or so distinct CDR3 sequences, 3.9% occurring once; the ten biggest clones make up approximately 8%. Input material: whole blood. The receptors were sampled from an adult who was a healthcare worker with PCR-confirmed SARS-CoV-2 infection or an uninfected control (not recorded which).

This clonotype was observed many times. The V and J genes are TRBV30 and TRBJ1-1, with D uncertain. The CDR3 loop spans 12 amino acids. Germline values: CDR1 GTSNPN, CDR2 SVGIG (reference sequence). Trimming removed 8 bases at V and 2 bases at J, with 12 bases between. The CDR3: CAGVGRNTEAFF. DNA for the CDR3: TGTGCCGGGGTAGGCAGAAACACTGAAGCTTTCTTT.

The chain employs TRBV30 and TRBJ2-7; no clear D. V shed 3 bases and J shed 2 bases, with 8 bases lying between them. Germline lookup yields CDR1 GTSNPN and CDR2 SVGIG (reference sequence). The CDR3 is 12 residues long. The CDR3: CAWRRGPYEQYF. DNA for the CDR3: TGTGCCTGGAGGAGAGGACCCTACGAGCAGTACTTC.

This clonotype is classed as medium-sized. The chain uses TRBV6-2 or TRBV6-3 and TRBJ2-1; TRBD2 aligns across 8 bases. Germline V CDR1 and CDR2: MNHEY, SVGEGT. The V gene end was trimmed by 5 bases and the J gene end by 2 bases; junction bases not matched to a gene: 8. CDR3 length: 16 amino acids. CDR3 amino acids: CASSLLAEGAYNEQFF. For the CDR3, the DNA is TGTGCCAGCAGTCTACTAGCGGAGGGAGCCTACAATGAGCAGTTCTTC.

This clonotype was detected many times. The chain links TRBV6-1 to TRBJ2-7, with D possibly being TRBD1 or TRBD2 (5 bases each). The germline V gene encodes CDR1 MNHNS and CDR2 SASEGT. The length of the CDR3 is 14 residues. The V end was cut by 8 bases, the J end by 6 bases, with 20 bases between. The CDR3 protein is CASRRDGIPGEQYF. Here the CDR3 DNA reads TGTGCCAGCCGTCGGGACGGTATCCCCGGCGAGCAGTACTTC.

This clonotype showed up many times. V usage is TRBV9 and J usage is TRBJ2-1; D might be TRBD1 (5 bases). Per the germline V gene, CDR1 is SGDLS and CDR2 is YYNGEE. CDR3 length: 14 residues. V lost 0 bases, J lost 6 bases, and 10 bases lay in between. CDR3 bases: TGTGCCAGCAGCGTAGAGGGGTTGGTCAATGAGCAGTTCTTC. Protein product: CASSVEGLVNEQFF.

Only a few counts were recorded for this clonotype. The chain has TRBV30 and TRBJ1-1; the D is unclear. With 7 bases removed from V and 1 base from J, the gap between germline ends came to 10 bases. Germline lookup yields CDR1 GTSNPN and CDR2 SVGIG (reference sequence). The CDR3 extends over 12 amino acids. CDR3 amino acids: CASFNTNTEAFF. CDR3 nucleotide sequence: TGTGCCTCCTTTAATACGAACACTGAAGCTTTCTTT.

The chain combines TRBV7-2 with TRBJ2-3, with D perhaps matching TRBD2 (5 bases). The CDR3 covers 18 residues. Germline CDR1 is SGHTA and CDR2 is FQGNSA. V lost 6 bases, J lost 2 bases, and 24 bases lay in between. CDR3 protein: CASRPNLLRREPTDTQYF. CDR3 DNA: TGTGCCAGCAGGCCTAATCTACTCCGCCGGGAACCCACAGATACGCAGTATTTT.